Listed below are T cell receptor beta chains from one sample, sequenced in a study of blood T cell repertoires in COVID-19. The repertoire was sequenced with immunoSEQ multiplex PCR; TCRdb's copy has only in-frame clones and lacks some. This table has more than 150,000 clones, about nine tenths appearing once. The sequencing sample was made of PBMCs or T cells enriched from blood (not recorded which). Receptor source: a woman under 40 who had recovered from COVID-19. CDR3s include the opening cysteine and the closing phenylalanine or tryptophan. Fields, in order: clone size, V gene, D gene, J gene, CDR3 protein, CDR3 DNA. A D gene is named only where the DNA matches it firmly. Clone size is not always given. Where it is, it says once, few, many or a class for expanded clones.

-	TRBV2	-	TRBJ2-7	CASSEYLGGGKPEQYF	TGTGCCAGCAGTGAATACTTGGGTGGGGGGAAGCCCGAGCAGTACTTC
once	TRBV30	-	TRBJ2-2	CAGRLKGTGELFF	TGTGCCGGACGCCTTAAGGGGACCGGGGAGCTGTTTTTT
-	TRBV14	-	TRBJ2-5	CASSPSPRPETQYF	TGTGCCAGCAGCCCATCCCCGAGGCCGGAGACCCAGTACTTC
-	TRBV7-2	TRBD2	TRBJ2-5	CASSLSHGGAGTQYF	TGTGCCAGCAGCTTAAGTCACGGGGGGGCCGGGACCCAGTACTTC
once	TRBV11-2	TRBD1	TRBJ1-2	CASRAPGQGVHGYTF	TGTGCCAGCAGGGCCCCGGGACAGGGGGTGCATGGCTACACCTTC
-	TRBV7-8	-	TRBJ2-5	CATSRVGAETQYF	TGTGCCACCAGTCGAGTTGGAGCAGAGACCCAGTACTTC
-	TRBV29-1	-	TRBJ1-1	CSVRTGLWTEAFF	TGCAGCGTGAGAACAGGGCTTTGGACTGAAGCTTTCTTT
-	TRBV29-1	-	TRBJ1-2	CSVEYNLGGYGYTF	TGCAGCGTTGAATATAACCTCGGAGGCTATGGCTACACCTTC
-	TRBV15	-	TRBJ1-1	CATSRDLYGNTEAFF	TGTGCCACCAGCAGAGATCTTTACGGGAACACTGAAGCTTTCTTT
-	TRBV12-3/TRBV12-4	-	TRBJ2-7	CASSSTGQGEQYF	TGTGCCAGCAGTTCAACAGGGCAGGGCGAGCAGTACTTC
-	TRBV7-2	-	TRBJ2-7	CASSLATSPYEQYF	TGTGCCAGCAGCTTAGCTACTAGCCCCTACGAGCAGTACTTC
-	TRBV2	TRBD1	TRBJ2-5	CASSWTGAGETQYF	TGTGCCAGCAGTTGGACAGGGGCGGGGGAGACCCAGTACTTC
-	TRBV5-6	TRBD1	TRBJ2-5	CASSSTGDQETQYF	TGTGCCAGCAGCTCGACAGGGGACCAAGAGACCCAGTACTTC
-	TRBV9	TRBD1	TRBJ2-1	CASSEWRQGKQEQFF	TGTGCCAGCAGCGAGTGGAGACAGGGAAAACAAGAGCAGTTCTTC
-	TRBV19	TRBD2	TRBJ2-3	CASSPPGGLAGPDTQYF	TGTGCCAGTAGCCCCCCGGGGGGACTAGCGGGACCAGATACGCAGTATTTT
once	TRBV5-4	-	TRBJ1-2	CASKDGGVPYGYTF	TGTGCCAGCAAAGATGGGGGGGTTCCCTATGGCTACACCTTC
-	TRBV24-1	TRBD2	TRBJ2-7	CATRGQRGDQTYEQYF	TGTGCCACCCGGGGACAGCGGGGGGATCAGACCTACGAGCAGTACTTC
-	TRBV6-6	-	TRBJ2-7	CASSYQRDTIIYEQYF	TGTGCCAGCAGTTACCAACGGGACACAATAATCTACGAGCAGTACTTC